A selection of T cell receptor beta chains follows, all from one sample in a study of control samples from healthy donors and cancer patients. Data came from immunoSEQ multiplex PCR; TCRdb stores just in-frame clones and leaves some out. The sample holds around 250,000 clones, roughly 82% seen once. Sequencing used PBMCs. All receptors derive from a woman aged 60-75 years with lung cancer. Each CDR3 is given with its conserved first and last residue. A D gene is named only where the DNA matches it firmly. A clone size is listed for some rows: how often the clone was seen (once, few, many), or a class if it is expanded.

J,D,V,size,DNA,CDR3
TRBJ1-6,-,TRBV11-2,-,TGTGCCAGCAGCCTAGAACCGGGGTCTAATTCACCCCTCCACTTT,CASSLEPGSNSPLHF
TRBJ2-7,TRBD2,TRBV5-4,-,TGTGCCAGCAGCAGGGGACTAGCGGGTACCTACGAGCAGTACTTC,CASSRGLAGTYEQYF
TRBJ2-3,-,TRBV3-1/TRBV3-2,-,TGTGCCAGCAGCCAAGGTGACCTCCTGAATACGCAGTATTTT,CASSQGDLLNTQYF
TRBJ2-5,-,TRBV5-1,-,TGCGCCAGCAGCGCCTCGGGACCGTCTAGTCAGACCCAGTACTTC,CASSASGPSSQTQYF
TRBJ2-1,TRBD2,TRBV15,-,TGTGCCACCAGCAGGCAGCGGGAGATTTCGGAGCAGTTCTTC,CATSRQREISEQFF
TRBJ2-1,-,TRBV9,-,TGTGCCAGCAGCGTCGGAGTATACAATGAGCAGTTCTTC,CASSVGVYNEQFF
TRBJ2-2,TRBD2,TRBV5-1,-,TGCGCCAGCAGCCCAGGACTAGCGGGGGGGCTCGGGGAGCTGTTTTTT,CASSPGLAGGLGELFF
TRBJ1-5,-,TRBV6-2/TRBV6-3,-,TGTGCCAGCAGTTACGGACAGCGTCTTTTGGAGCCCCAGCATTTT,CASSYGQRLLEPQHF
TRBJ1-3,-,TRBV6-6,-,TGTGCCAGCGGGCCGTCTACCTCTGGAAACACCATATATTTT,CASGPSTSGNTIYF
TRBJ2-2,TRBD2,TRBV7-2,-,TGTGCCAGCAGCTTCGGGACTAGCGGCACCGGGGAGCTGTTTTTT,CASSFGTSGTGELFF
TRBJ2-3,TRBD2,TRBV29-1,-,TGCAGCGTGGCCGGACTAGCCCCTAGCACAGATACGCAGTATTTT,CSVAGLAPSTDTQYF
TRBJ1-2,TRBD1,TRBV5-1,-,TGCGCCAGCAGCCCCGGACAGGGGGCTGGCGGCTACACCTTC,CASSPGQGAGGYTF
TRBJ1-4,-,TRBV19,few,TGTGCCAGTAGCCCCCTCGTTGAGGAAAAACTGTTTTTT,CASSPLVEEKLFF
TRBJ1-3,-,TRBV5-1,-,TGCGCCAGCAGCTTGTACGACGGAAACACCATATATTTT,CASSLYDGNTIYF
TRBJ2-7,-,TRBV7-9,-,TGTGCCAGCAGCATACAAGCCTACGAGCAGTACTTC,CASSIQAYEQYF
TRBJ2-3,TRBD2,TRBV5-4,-,TGTGCCAGCCGCCCGGGGGGTGACACAGATACGCAGTATTTT,CASRPGGDTDTQYF
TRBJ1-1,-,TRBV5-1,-,TGCGCCAGCAGCTTGGCCAGCGAGCTGAACACTGAAGCTTTCTTT,CASSLASELNTEAFF
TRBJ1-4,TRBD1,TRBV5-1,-,TGCGCCAGCAGCCGACAGGGGCCCAGTGAGGTGGGAGAAAAACTGTTTTTT,CASSRQGPSEVGEKLFF